The present T cell receptor (beta chain) was sequenced within a study of vaccination and CD4 T cells after COVID-19. Turning to the study itself: Timing of post-vaccine sample collection was a median 72 days after dose two, with a range of 14 to 241.

Sample treatment: approximately 10-day PBMC culture with coronavirus spike peptide pools or control peptides (ViraFEST assay). US Alpha, Beta and Delta variants postdated the positive PCR dates, which ran from March to December 2020. With regard to this clonotype: What it recognizes is unknown.

The Oncomine TCR Beta short-read assay sequenced DNA from cultured CD4+ T cells. Someone extracted genomic DNA from cultured CD4+ T cells. Using its own MiXCR run on the PCR reads, TCRdb lists one record per CDR3 protein. The sample holds approximately 21,000 distinct CDR3 sequences, under 30% seen once. The CDR3 is made up of 15 amino acids. V lost 4 bases, J lost 9 bases, and 8 bases stayed unmatched. The rearrangement uses TRBV6-7 and TRBJ1-6; TRBD1 matches 8 bases. TRBV6-7 is an open reading frame, and its role is uncertain. The source of this sequence is a human donor with COVID-19. The material sequenced was cultured CD4+ T cells from blood. This chain's CDR3 is CASSLKYRGSSPLHF. The CDR3 coding sequence is TGTGCCAGCAGTTTAAAGTACAGGGGGAGTTCACCCCTCCACTTT.